This T cell receptor beta chain was observed in a study of siplizumab effects on memory and regulatory T cells. Findings of the study overall: Siplizumab gave mappable alloreactive CD4+ clones an average Treg-derived fraction of nearly 70%, against around 30% in controls. Proliferating Tregs in siplizumab cultures were never verified as suppressive. Sequences below about 10^-5 frequency were poorly captured. As a result, only a minor fraction of alloreactive clones mapped to unstimulated subsets.

The CDR3 is 15 residues long. The V and J ends lost 2 bases and 1 base, in that order; junction bases with no gene match: 5. The germline V gene has CDR1 SGHNT and CDR2 YYREEE (reference sequence). Concerning this clone: As yet, its antigen is unknown.

Only in-frame clones appear in the TCRdb table, and some are missing; sequencing was by immunoSEQ multiplex PCR. The sample lists around 100,000 clones, about 94% seen once, with 1% to 1.5% in the top ten. The chain employs TRBV5-4 and TRBJ1-2; the match to TRBD1 covers 7 bases. The sample taken for sequencing was non-Treg CD4+ T cells sorted from blood. This clonotype originated in a human donor in good health. The DNA for the CDR3 is TGTGCCAGCAGCTTCTGGGACAGACTTAACTATGGCTACACCTTC. Protein sequence: CASSFWDRLNYGYTF.